These 22 T cell receptor beta chains were sequenced from one sample in a study of T cell responses to AZD1222 COVID-19 vaccine. The repertoire was sequenced with immunoSEQ multiplex PCR; TCRdb's copy has only in-frame clones and lacks some. The data show more than 75,000 clones, roughly 90% seen once. The sequenced sample was peripheral blood, obtained on day 0 of AZD1222 vaccination. These receptors were collected from an adult in good health.

V and J are TRBV11-2 and TRBJ1-4; D is perhaps TRBD1 (6 bases). V lost 1 base and J 8 bases, leaving 8 bases between the germline ends. CDR3 length equals 13 residues. The germline V gene encodes CDR1 SGHAT and CDR2 FQNNGV. CDR3 bases: TGTGCCAGCAGCTTAGCCGGACAGGAAAAACTGTTTTTT. Translation: CASSLAGQEKLFF.

V is TRBV19 and J is TRBJ1-1, with TRBD1 as a possible D gene (5 bases). The CDR3 spans 15 residues. Trimming pared 4 bases from V and 6 bases from J, leaving 18 bases between. Germline V CDR1 and CDR2: LNHDA, SQIVND (reference sequence). The CDR3 bases are TGTGCCAGTAGTAGATCTCTGACAGACTCCCCTGAAGCTTTCTTT. Protein product: CASSRSLTDSPEAFF. Drawing the rest from reference TRBV19 and TRBJ1-1, the complete variable domain is DGGITQSPKYLFRKEGQNVTLSCEQNLNHDAMYWYRQDPGQGLRLIYYSQIVNDFQKGDIAEGYSVSREKKESFPLTVTSAQKNPTAFYLCASSRSLTDSPEAFFGQGTRLTVV.

Only one count was recorded for this clone. The V and J genes are TRBV5-4 and TRBJ2-7; maybe TRBD1 (7 bases). The CDR3 totals 14 residues. V lost 5 bases and J lost 6, with 18 bases in between. Looked up from germline, CDR1 is SGHNT and CDR2 is YYREEE (reference sequence). CDR3 coding DNA: TGTGCCAGCAGTTTACCCGGACAGGAGGGCGAGCAGTACTTC. It encodes CASSLPGQEGEQYF. The entire variable domain, with the rest obtained from reference TRBV5-4 and TRBJ2-7, is as follows: ETGVTQSPTHLIKTRGQQVTLRCSSQSGHNTVSWYQQALGQGPQFIFQYYREEENGRGNFPPRFSGLQFPNYSSELNVNALELDDSALYLCASSLPGQEGEQYFGPGTRLTVT.

The chain couples TRBV5-4 to TRBJ2-5; D uncertain. The V and J ends lost 4 bases and 1 base respectively, with 11 bases between them. The CDR3 runs 14 residues. Germline V lookup: CDR1 SGHNT, CDR2 YYREEE (reference sequence). The CDR3 is CASSAAQVQETQYF. For the CDR3, the DNA is TGTGCCAGCAGCGCCGCTCAAGTCCAAGAGACCCAGTACTTC.

The chain joins TRBV6-5 to TRBJ2-3; 7 bases align to TRBD2. Germline CDR1 MNHEY, CDR2 SVGAGI. The CDR3 runs 14 residues. J gave up 2 bases and V 6 bases, and 5 bases lay outside the gene matches. CDR3 in amino acids: CASSPGGFTDTQYF. As DNA, the CDR3 is TGTGCCAGCAGCCCGGGAGGCTTCACAGATACGCAGTATTTT.

This clone was detected a few times. Here the CDR3 DNA reads TGCAGCGCAGTACAGGGAGATTTAGCTTTCTTT. Encoded protein: CSAVQGDLAFF. The J gene is TRBJ1-1, the V gene TRBV29-1; D is perhaps TRBD1 (6 bases). CDR1 SQVTM and CDR2 ANQGSEA come from the germline V gene. The CDR3 is made up of 11 amino acids. V gave up 7 bases and J gave up 10 bases, with 16 bases separating them.

In regard to this clone: Given the absence of the conserved phenylalanine or tryptophan at the CDR3 end, a read error is likely. No DNA is shown, since the ends of the CDR3 on it are uncertain; the CDR3 is the one TCRdb lists. V and J are TRBV28 and TRBJ1-2. The germline V gene encodes CDR1 MDHEN and CDR2 SYDVKM. The CDR3 is 10 amino acids in total, end residues counted. CDR3 sequence: CASPPGPKSC.

The chain couples TRBV7-2 to TRBJ1-1; D unresolved. Trimming shortened V by 1 base and J by 0 bases, and 6 bases separated the two germline ends. This CDR3 is 14 amino acids long. The germline V gene has CDR1 SGHTA and CDR2 FQGNSA. CDR3 region: CASSLDPLNTEAFF. CDR3 in DNA: TGTGCCAGCAGCTTAGACCCGTTGAACACTGAAGCTTTCTTT.

The chain links TRBV18 to TRBJ2-7; D ambiguous. This CDR3 has 15 amino acids. Trimming removed 4 bases from V and 5 bases from J, with 18 bases in between. CDR1 and CDR2 (germline): KGHSH, LQKENI. The CDR3 nucleotides read TGTGCCAGCTCACGAACCGGAACCATCGGCGACGAGCAGTACTTC. Residues: CASSRTGTIGDEQYF.

This clone was detected only once. The chain's CDR3 is CASSLGVVTDTQYF. The CDR3, as DNA: TGTGCCAGCAGCTTAGGTGTGGTCACAGATACGCAGTATTTT. The chain combines TRBV7-8 with TRBJ2-3; D gene uncertain. The CDR3 totals 14 residues. Germline CDR1 SGHVS, CDR2 FQNEAQ. V dropped 1 base and J dropped 2 bases, with 7 bases sitting between them.

The chain carries TRBV5-1 and TRBJ2-3; D may be TRBD2 (5 bases). CDR1 and CDR2 from the germline V gene are SGHRS and YFSETQ. Trimming stripped 4 bases from V and 2 bases from J, with 11 bases between. The CDR3 covers 14 residues. Written as DNA, the CDR3 is TGCGCCAGCAGCCGGAGGCCCCCCACAGATACGCAGTATTTT. Translating gives CASSRRPPTDTQYF.

The chain combines TRBV11-2 with TRBJ2-5; perhaps TRBD2 as D (5 bases). In germline, CDR1 is SGHAT, CDR2 FQNNGV. The V end was cut by 0 bases, the J end by 2 bases, with 10 bases between. CDR3 length: 15 amino acids. CDR3 in amino acids: CASSLDRTGQETQYF. The CDR3 DNA is TGTGCCAGCAGCTTAGATCGGACGGGACAAGAGACCCAGTACTTC.

This clone has more than one count but fewer than ten. V and J are TRBV3-1 (or the pseudogene TRBV3-2) and TRBJ2-2, with TRBD1 as a possible D gene (5 bases). The CDR3 sequence is 14 residues long. The V and J ends lost 1 base and 3 bases respectively, with 6 bases between them. The germline V gene encodes CDR1 LGHDT and CDR2 YNNKEL (reference sequence). The CDR3 bases are TGTGCCAGCAGCCAAGGCAGGGACACCGGGGAGCTGTTTTTT. This sequence encodes CASSQGRDTGELFF.

This clone was seen a handful of times. This chain joins TRBV11-3 and TRBJ1-1, with 8 positions matching TRBD1. Germline values: CDR1 SGHNT, CDR2 YENEEA. Unmatched junction bases numbered 5, after V lost 5 bases and J lost 6 bases. The CDR3 loop spans 13 amino acids. The CDR3 loop reads CASSPDRGSEAFF. The CDR3 DNA reads TGTGCCAGCAGCCCAGACAGGGGCTCTGAAGCTTTCTTT.

The sample holds a few counts of this clone. The chain carries TRBV14 and TRBJ2-1, with D possibly TRBD2 on 6 matching bases. Germline assignment: CDR1 SGHDN and CDR2 FVKESK. The CDR3 is 17 residues long. The V gene lost 3 bases and the J gene lost 1 base, with 16 bases spanning the gap. This CDR3 is CASSHRSGGISYNEQFF. CDR3 DNA: TGTGCCAGCAGCCATCGGTCGGGCGGGATATCCTACAATGAGCAGTTCTTC.

The chain has TRBV3-1 (or the pseudogene TRBV3-2) and TRBJ1-5; no clear D gene. The CDR3 totals 14 residues. Looked up from germline, CDR1 is LGHDT and CDR2 is YNNKEL (reference sequence). The V and J ends lost 2 bases and 3 bases respectively, with 8 bases between them. The CDR3: CASSQNRANQPQHF. In DNA, the CDR3 is TGTGCCAGCAGCCAAAATCGGGCCAATCAGCCCCAGCATTTT.

The genes are TRBV4-2 and TRBJ2-7; 7 nucleotides match TRBD2. From germline, CDR1 is LGHNA and CDR2 YNFKEQ. The CDR3 length is 14 residues. Germline trimming cut 3 bases from V and 0 bases from J; bases unmatched to any gene: 2. This CDR3 is CASSQGGSSYEQYF. CDR3 nucleotide sequence: TGTGCCAGCAGCCAGGGGGGGAGCTCCTACGAGCAGTACTTC.

This clone was counted only a few times. The chain has TRBV6-5 and TRBJ2-3; a weak D match, TRBD2 (7 bases). The germline V gene encodes CDR1 MNHEY and CDR2 SVGAGI. The CDR3 spans 15 residues. Trimming stripped 6 bases from V and 3 bases from J, with 16 bases between. The chain's CDR3 is CASRDWGGRTDTQYF. DNA of the CDR3: TGTGCCAGCAGGGACTGGGGGGGCCGAACAGATACGCAGTATTTT.

The genes are TRBV7-3 and TRBJ2-3, with TRBD2 matching over 8 bases. The CDR3 has 18 residues. Germline-derived CDR1 and CDR2 are SGHTA and FQGTGA. J gave up 0 bases and V 5 bases, and 13 bases lay outside the gene matches. The CDR3 loop is CASSEGSGKPFSTDTQYF. DNA for the CDR3: TGTGCCAGCAGCGAGGGTAGCGGGAAGCCATTCAGCACAGATACGCAGTATTTT. The variable domain in full, completed from reference TRBV7-3 and TRBJ2-3, reads GAGVSQTPSNKVTEKGKYVELRCDPISGHTALYWYRQSLGQGPEFLIYFQGTGAADDSGLPNDRFFAVRPEGSVSTLKIQRTERGDSAVYLCASSEGSGKPFSTDTQYFGPGTRLTVL.

This clone was recorded once. V gene TRBV7-2 combines with J gene TRBJ2-7; D is unclear. Looked up from germline, CDR1 is SGHTA and CDR2 is FQGNSA. The CDR3 covers 13 residues. The ends were cut back, 1 base at V and 3 bases at J, with 7 bases in the middle. The CDR3 nucleotides read TGTGCCAGCAGCTTAGTGGGCTTCTACGAGCAGTACTTC. Encoded protein: CASSLVGFYEQYF.

The rearrangement joins TRBV9 to TRBJ2-1; TRBD1 agrees at 8 bases. CDR3 length: 19 amino acids. V shed 1 base and J 4 bases; nucleotides not matched to a gene: 16. Germline values: CDR1 SGDLS, CDR2 YYNGEE. The CDR3 sequence is CASSVSGGTGPGWYNEQFF. Written as DNA, the CDR3 is TGTGCCAGCAGCGTATCAGGTGGGACAGGCCCAGGGTGGTACAATGAGCAGTTCTTC.

J is TRBJ2-5 and V is TRBV2; D gene ambiguous. CDR3 length: 11 amino acids. From germline, CDR1 is SNHLY and CDR2 FYNNEI. The V end lost 7 bases, the J end lost 5 bases, and 8 bases lay between the germline ends. The CDR3 DNA sequence: TGTGCCAGCACCCCCCTGGAGACCCAGTACTTC. Protein sequence: CASTPLETQYF.